This T cell receptor (beta chain) was recorded in a study of blood T cell repertoires in COVID-19. Study-wide background: Samples of COVID-19 (acute and convalescent) were obtained from the United States, Italy and Spain.

The method was immunoSEQ multiplex PCR; TCRdb's version includes in-frame clones alone and lacks a portion of them. In the table there are around 190,000 clones, about four fifths of which are singletons. The V end was cut by 3 bases, the J end by 5 bases, with 10 bases between. Germline V gene data show CDR1 as SEHNR and CDR2 as FQNEAQ (reference sequence). This CDR3 spans 13 amino acids. Material for sequencing was peripheral blood. This TCR derives from a woman between 35 and 50 years old with COVID-19, enrolled during active disease. The chain carries TRBV7-9 and TRBJ2-5; maybe TRBD2 (6 bases). The DNA for the CDR3 is TGTGCCAGCAGCTTGGCGGGGCCTGAGACCCAGTACTTC. Translating gives CASSLAGPETQYF. The entire variable domain, with the rest obtained from reference TRBV7-9 and TRBJ2-5, is as follows: DTGVSQNPRHKITKRGQNVTFRCDPISEHNRLYWYRQTLGQGPEFLTYFQNEAQLEKSRLLSDRFSAERPKGSFSTLEIQRTEQGDSAMYLCASSLAGPETQYFGPGTRLLVL.